These 15 T cell receptor beta chains were all obtained from the same sample, sequenced in a study of blood T cell repertoires in COVID-19. Libraries were prepared by immunoSEQ multiplex PCR; TCRdb keeps only in-frame clonotypes and omits some of them. The sample includes about 130,000 clones, roughly four fifths of them seen just once. Sequenced material: peripheral blood. These receptors all stem from a woman between 45 and 65 years old with acute or convalescent COVID-19.

J is TRBJ1-2 and V is TRBV6-6, with D tentatively TRBD1 (5 bases). CDR3 length: 13 amino acids. Trimming took off 6 bases at V and 8 bases at J, with 16 bases between the two ends. Germline CDR1 reads MNHNY; CDR2 reads SVGAGI (reference sequence). DNA for the CDR3: TGTGCCAGCAGACCGGGACTCATGTTCGGCTACACCTTC. Amino acid sequence: CASRPGLMFGYTF.

This chain uses TRBV29-1 with TRBJ2-3, with 16 bases matching TRBD2. The CDR3 runs 14 residues. The V segment lost 6 bases and the J segment 4 bases; nucleotides outside the gene matches: 1. Germline lookup yields CDR1 SQVTM and CDR2 ANQGSEA. The CDR3 loop is CSVGTSGGADTQYF. The CDR3, as DNA: TGCAGCGTGGGGACTAGCGGGGGGGCAGATACGCAGTATTTT.

V gene TRBV11-3 combines with J gene TRBJ2-1; maybe TRBD1 (5 bases). Trimming pared 5 bases from V and 8 bases from J, leaving 19 bases between. The CDR3 spans 15 residues. Germline V gene data show CDR1 as SGHNT and CDR2 as YENEEA. CDR3 residues: CASSPLFGLGHEQFF. CDR3 in DNA: TGTGCCAGCAGCCCCCTGTTCGGTCTGGGGCATGAGCAGTTCTTC.

This clone was found once. V is TRBV15 and J is TRBJ1-6; unclear D gene. This CDR3 contains 16 residues. Germline V gene lookup returns CDR1 LNHNV and CDR2 YYDKDF (reference sequence). V was clipped by 3 bases and J by 3 bases, with 12 bases between them. The CDR3 spells CATSSKGVGYNSPLHF. CDR3 coding DNA: TGTGCCACCAGCAGTAAGGGAGTGGGCTATAATTCACCCCTCCACTTT.

In nucleotides, the CDR3 is TGTGCCATCAGTGATGTTGGCGGGAGGGGCACAGATACGCAGTATTTT. It is translated as CAISDVGGRGTDTQYF. The V and J genes are TRBV10-3 and TRBJ2-3; 9 bases match TRBD2. Germline loops: CDR1 ENHRY, CDR2 SYGVKD. V lost 3 bases and J lost 1; bases outside the gene matches: 5. CDR3 length: 16 amino acids.

This clone was counted once. J is TRBJ1-2 and V is TRBV6-1, with D uncertain. The V gene lost 2 bases and the J gene lost 7 bases, with 20 bases spanning the gap. CDR3 length equals 16 residues. Germline V gives CDR1 MNHNS, CDR2 SASEGT. CDR3 DNA sequence: TGTGCCAGCAGTGAATGGGATCATTTATCTGAGGGTGGCTACACCTTC. It translates to CASSEWDHLSEGGYTF.

V is TRBV2 and J is TRBJ1-5; possible D gene TRBD1, 5 bases. The V gene's germline CDR1 is SNHLY and CDR2 FYNNEI. The CDR3 extends over 15 amino acids. With 6 bases removed from V and 0 bases from J, the gap between germline ends came to 12 bases. CDR3 residues: CASSKDSLSNQPQHF. CDR3 nucleotide sequence: TGTGCCAGCAGCAAAGACAGCCTTAGCAATCAGCCCCAGCATTTT.

The table lists this clone with a few counts. The chain combines TRBV6-1 with TRBJ2-7; D uncertain. There are 13 residues in the CDR3. V was shortened by 2 bases and J by 1 base, with 6 bases between the two germline ends. The V gene's germline CDR1 is MNHNS and CDR2 SASEGT. The CDR3 loop is CASSELESYEQYF. The CDR3 DNA sequence: TGTGCCAGCAGTGAACTGGAGTCCTACGAGCAGTACTTC.

The rearrangement joins TRBV5-1 to TRBJ2-5; weak D call: TRBD1 (7 bases). Between the trimmed V and J ends, which lost 2 bases and 3 bases, there was a span of 11 bases. The length of the CDR3 is 14 residues. Germline V gene sequence: CDR1 SGHRS, CDR2 YFSETQ. Here the CDR3 reads CASSLAGGKETQYF. As DNA, the CDR3 is TGCGCCAGCAGCTTAGCAGGGGGGAAAGAGACCCAGTACTTC.

This chain joins TRBV20-1 and TRBJ2-7, with D possibly being TRBD1 (5 bases). The CDR3 covers 12 residues. V lost 3 bases and J 1 base, leaving 7 bases between the germline ends. The V gene's germline CDR1 is DFQATT and CDR2 SNEGSKA (reference sequence). The CDR3, as DNA: TGCAGTGCTAGTCAGGGATCCTACGAGCAGTACTTC. Amino acid sequence: CSASQGSYEQYF.

The count of this clone is one. The chain links TRBV7-8 to TRBJ2-5, with 8 bases fitting TRBD2. V dropped 1 base and J dropped 5; count of bases not matched to a gene: 6. The CDR3 extends over 15 amino acids. Germline values: CDR1 SGHVS, CDR2 FQNEAQ. CDR3 amino acids: CASSLDGGAWETQYF. In DNA form, the CDR3 reads TGTGCCAGCAGCTTAGACGGGGGGGCTTGGGAGACCCAGTACTTC.

The chain couples TRBV6-2 or TRBV6-3 to TRBJ1-2, with 11 bases fitting TRBD1. Germline V CDR1 and CDR2: MNHEY, SVGEGT. V dropped 5 bases and J dropped 4; count of bases not matched to a gene: 3. There are 14 residues in the CDR3. CDR3 loop: CASSQGTGGYGYTF. The CDR3 nucleotides read TGTGCCAGCAGTCAAGGGACAGGGGGCTATGGCTACACCTTC.

The J gene is TRBJ2-1, the V gene TRBV10-3; 11 bases map to TRBD2. Per the germline V gene, CDR1 is ENHRY and CDR2 is SYGVKD. With V trimmed by 4 bases and J by 7 bases, 3 bases remained unmatched. This CDR3 is built from 14 residues. CDR3 bases: TGTGCCATCAGTGCGTCTAGCGGGAGGAATGAGCAGTTCTTC. Protein sequence: CAISASSGRNEQFF.

This clone was picked up a small number of times. The CDR3 is CASSSPGQGRQEQFF. The DNA for the CDR3 is TGTGCCAGCAGCTCGCCGGGACAGGGTCGTCAGGAGCAGTTCTTC. The rearrangement uses TRBV5-5 and TRBJ2-1, with 9 bases fitting TRBD1. Germline V gene sequence: CDR1 SGHKS, CDR2 YYEKEE (reference sequence). The J segment lost 10 bases and the V segment lost 3 bases, leaving 11 bases of the junction unmatched. The CDR3 extends over 15 amino acids.

This chain connects TRBV7-2 to TRBJ2-2, with 7 bases lining up with TRBD2. The J segment lost 13 bases and the V segment lost 0 bases, leaving 2 bases of the junction unmatched. CDR3 length: 12 amino acids. Germline CDR1 and CDR2: SGHTA and FQGNSA. The CDR3, as DNA: TGTGCCAGCAGCTTAGCGGGGGAGGGGCTGTTTTTT. It codes for CASSLAGEGLFF.